Included here is one TCR beta chain sequence, with context. The table came from immunoSEQ multiplex PCR; TCRdb's copy has only in-frame clones and leaves some out. The sample lists around 190,000 clones, 85% seen once, with roughly 15% in the top ten. This entry is derived from a study of cytomegalovirus exposure and HLA in healthy donors. This CDR3 contains 13 residues. J gave up 3 bases and V 5 bases, and 3 bases lay outside the gene matches. Germline loops: CDR1 SEHNR, CDR2 FQNEAQ (reference sequence). The sample comprised PBMCs. This receptor was identified in a young man in good health and CMV-seropositive. The chain carries TRBV7-9 and TRBJ1-2, with 7 bases lining up with TRBD1. CDR3 bases: TGTGCCAGCAGCCTAGGGACAGACTATGGCTACACCTTC. Protein sequence: CASSLGTDYGYTF. The full variable domain, with the rest looked up from reference TRBV7-9 and TRBJ1-2, is DTGVSQNPRHKITKRGQNVTFRCDPISEHNRLYWYRQTLGQGPEFLTYFQNEAQLEKSRLLSDRFSAERPKGSFSTLEIQRTEQGDSAMYLCASSLGTDYGYTFGSGTRLTVV.